These 31 T cell receptor beta chains were all obtained from the same sample, sequenced in a study of blood T cell repertoires in COVID-19. Clones were read by immunoSEQ multiplex PCR, and TCRdb kept only the in-frame ones, dropping some. There are under 200,000 clones in the sample; roughly 85% occur only once, and roughly 8% lies in the top ten. The material sequenced was peripheral blood. Every receptor here comes from a man aged 60 to 69 with acute or convalescent COVID-19.

J is TRBJ2-2 and V is TRBV24-1; possibly TRBD2 for D (5 bases). Germline V gene sequence: CDR1 KGHDR, CDR2 SFDVKD. V gave up 3 bases and J gave up 6 bases, with 13 bases separating them. The CDR3 contains 15 residues. DNA for the CDR3: TGTGCCACCAGTGATATCGGGGTAAGGGCCGGGGAGCTGTTTTTT. Translation gives CATSDIGVRAGELFF.

The chain recombines TRBV7-9 with TRBJ1-5, with no clear D. The CDR3 has 14 amino acids. Trimming took 4 bases from V and 4 from J, leaving 11 bases between them. Germline V CDR1 and CDR2: SEHNR, FQNEAQ (reference sequence). CDR3 bases: TGTGCCAGCAGCTCTATCGAGGGTAATCAGCCCCAGCATTTT. Translated: CASSSIEGNQPQHF.

This chain links TRBV3-1 (or the pseudogene TRBV3-2) with TRBJ2-1; 9 bases line up with TRBD2. Trimming removed 3 bases from V and 1 base from J; junction bases left unmatched: 7. This CDR3 spans 17 amino acids. The germline gives CDR1 LGHDT, CDR2 YNNKEL (reference sequence). The CDR3 DNA is TGTGCCAGCAGCCACCCGACTAGCGGCAGATCCTACAATGAGCAGTTCTTC. Translated, it gives CASSHPTSGRSYNEQFF.

A single count supports this clone. The genes are TRBV6-4 and TRBJ2-1; a weak D match, TRBD2 (5 bases). The CDR3 has 16 amino acids. The germline V gene encodes CDR1 MRHNA and CDR2 SNTAGT. Trimming stripped 6 bases from V and 5 bases from J, with 20 bases between. Here the CDR3 reads CASSAQGLSPHNEQFF. The DNA for the CDR3 is TGTGCCAGCAGCGCCCAAGGACTTAGCCCCCACAATGAGCAGTTCTTC.

CDR3 amino acids: CASSPSGRGLYEQYF. CDR3 nucleotide sequence: TGTGCCAGCAGCCCCTCGGGAAGGGGACTCTACGAGCAGTACTTC. The chain is built from TRBV3-1 (or the pseudogene TRBV3-2) and TRBJ2-7; possible D gene TRBD2, 6 bases. V lost 4 bases, J lost 3 bases, and 16 bases lay in between. The length of the CDR3 is 15 residues. Germline V gene sequence: CDR1 LGHDT, CDR2 YNNKEL (reference sequence).

The rearrangement uses TRBV28 and TRBJ2-7; TRBD1 is a possible D gene (6 bases). The V end lost 4 bases, the J end lost 2 bases, and 6 bases lay between the germline ends. The CDR3 length is 12 residues. Germline lookup yields CDR1 MDHEN and CDR2 SYDVKM. The CDR3 DNA sequence: TGTGCCAGCAGTTCAGGGGCCTACGAGCAGTACTTC. Its protein is CASSSGAYEQYF.

As to this clone: The sample holds other DNA sequences that translate to the same CDR3. The V and J genes are TRBV28 and TRBJ1-5; possibly TRBD1 for D (5 bases). V lost 3 bases and J 7 bases, leaving 22 bases between the germline ends. Germline V lookup: CDR1 MDHEN, CDR2 SYDVKM. The CDR3 sequence is 17 residues long. CDR3 in amino acids: CASSFISQQGAKQPQHF. The CDR3 DNA follows: TGTGCCAGCAGTTTTATCAGCCAACAAGGGGCTAAACAGCCCCAGCATTTT.

The CDR3 spells CASSSKRGDNEQFF. The CDR3 DNA reads as TGTGCCAGCTCCTCTAAGCGGGGAGACAATGAGCAGTTCTTC. The rearrangement joins TRBV18 to TRBJ2-1; TRBD2 matches 7 bases. Looked up from germline, CDR1 is KGHSH and CDR2 is LQKENI. This CDR3 spans 14 amino acids. J gave up 5 bases and V 6 bases, and 7 bases lay outside the gene matches.

This clone was counted only a few times. The chain is built from TRBV24-1 and TRBJ2-1; 7 bases fit TRBD2. J was trimmed by 2 bases and V by 5 bases; bases with no gene match: 14. Looked up from germline, CDR1 is KGHDR and CDR2 is SFDVKD. CDR3 size: 18 residues. CDR3 in amino acids: CATSGSPGRERTYNEQFF. CDR3 nucleotides: TGTGCCACCAGTGGTTCTCCCGGGCGGGAGCGGACCTACAATGAGCAGTTCTTC.

The genes are TRBV2 and TRBJ2-2, with TRBD2 identical over 12 bases. From germline, CDR1 is SNHLY and CDR2 FYNNEI. V lost 5 bases, J lost 6 bases, and 4 bases stayed unmatched. CDR3 length equals 15 residues. The CDR3 spells CASSWTSGNAGELFF. In nucleotides, the CDR3 is TGTGCCAGCAGTTGGACTAGCGGGAATGCCGGGGAGCTGTTTTTT.

The CDR3 DNA reads TGTGCCAGCAGCACTGTGGGACAGGGTACCTACGAGCAGTACTTC. This encodes CASSTVGQGTYEQYF. The V call is TRBV28, the J call TRBJ2-7, with 9 nucleotides matching TRBD1. The junction had 8 bases not matched to a gene; V was cut back by 6 bases and J by 2 bases. CDR3 length: 15 amino acids. Germline V gene data show CDR1 as MDHEN and CDR2 as SYDVKM. Full variable domain (outside the CDR3, taken from reference TRBV28 and TRBJ2-7): DVKVTQSSRYLVKRTGEKVFLECVQDMDHENMFWYRQDPGLGLRLIYFSYDVKMKEKGDIPEGYSVSREKKERFSLILESASTNQTSMYLCASSTVGQGTYEQYFGPGTRLTVT.

The rearrangement uses TRBV7-9 and TRBJ1-4, with TRBD1 as a possible D gene (6 bases). Germline V gene sequence: CDR1 SEHNR, CDR2 FQNEAQ (reference sequence). V was trimmed by 3 bases and J by 3 bases, leaving 14 bases between them. The CDR3 is made up of 16 amino acids. The CDR3, as DNA: TGTGCCAGCAGCTTCCCGGGGGGGCTGGCTAATGAAAAACTGTTTTTT. Residues: CASSFPGGLANEKLFF.

The chain has TRBV10-3 and TRBJ2-1; 10 bases match TRBD2. The CDR3 extends over 16 amino acids. Germline assignment: CDR1 ENHRY and CDR2 SYGVKD. V was clipped by 3 bases and J by 7 bases; unmatched bases: 9. The CDR3 loop reads CAISEGAGLAKNEQFF. For the CDR3, the DNA is TGTGCCATCAGTGAAGGGGCGGGACTAGCGAAGAATGAGCAGTTCTTC.

This sequence joins TRBV6-5 and TRBJ1-6; D is possibly TRBD1 (6 bases). This CDR3 is 14 amino acids long. V lost 6 bases and J lost 7, with 13 bases in between. Looked up from germline, CDR1 is MNHEY and CDR2 is SVGAGI. CDR3 bases: TGTGCCAGCAGCCAGACAGGTGTCAATTCACCCCTCCACTTT. It specifies CASSQTGVNSPLHF.

The chain carries TRBV5-1 and TRBJ2-5; D not certain. Trimming pared 0 bases from V and 2 bases from J, leaving 11 bases between. The CDR3 covers 15 residues. Germline CDR1 is SGHRS and CDR2 is YFSETQ. The CDR3 protein is CASSLASTEQETQYF. CDR3 coding DNA: TGCGCCAGCAGCTTGGCCTCGACTGAACAAGAGACCCAGTACTTC.

This chain connects TRBV7-2 to TRBJ2-2; 7 bases map to TRBD1. The CDR3 sequence is 18 residues long. Germline assignment: CDR1 SGHTA and CDR2 FQGNSA. J was trimmed by 5 bases and V by 5 bases; bases with no gene match: 17. CDR3 residues: CASSPGTVVGGQTGELFF. DNA for the CDR3: TGTGCCAGCAGCCCCGGGACAGTAGTTGGGGGACAAACCGGGGAGCTGTTTTTT.

The V call is TRBV30, the J call TRBJ1-2; D unclear. Germline values: CDR1 GTSNPN, CDR2 SVGIG (reference sequence). The V gene lost 4 bases and the J gene lost 1 base, with 10 bases spanning the gap. The CDR3 runs to 13 residues. CDR3 coding DNA: TGTGCCTGGACCATCGGTCATAACTATGGCTACACCTTC. Translation gives CAWTIGHNYGYTF.

The chain is built from TRBV7-9 and TRBJ1-5; no clear D gene. From germline, CDR1 is SEHNR and CDR2 FQNEAQ (reference sequence). CDR3 length: 17 residues. With 4 bases removed from V and 7 bases from J, the gap between germline ends came to 23 bases. This CDR3 is CASSSSSARPERQPQHF. CDR3 bases: TGTGCCAGCAGCTCATCGAGCGCAAGGCCGGAGAGACAGCCCCAGCATTTT.

This rearrangement joins TRBV5-1 to TRBJ2-6, with D possibly TRBD2 on 6 matching bases. The CDR3 has 14 amino acids. The V end lost 3 bases, the J end lost 2 bases, and 6 bases lay between the germline ends. CDR1 and CDR2 (germline): SGHRS, YFSETQ. CDR3 sequence (DNA): TGCGCCAGCAGCTCGGGGGCTGGGGCCAACGTCCTGACTTTC. It codes for CASSSGAGANVLTF.

The chain has TRBV30 and TRBJ1-1; D unresolved. This CDR3 has 13 amino acids. Trimming took off 0 bases at V and 1 base at J, with 6 bases between the two ends. CDR1 is GTSNPN, CDR2 SVGIG, per germline (reference sequence). The CDR3 sequence: CAWSVQANTEAFF. The CDR3 nucleotides are TGTGCCTGGAGTGTCCAAGCGAACACTGAAGCTTTCTTT. The whole variable domain, filled in from reference TRBV30 and TRBJ1-1, reads SQTIHQWPATLVQPVGSPLSLECTVEGTSNPNLYWYRQAAGRGLQLLFYSVGIGQISSEVPQNLSASRPQDRQFILSSKKLLLSDSGFYLCAWSVQANTEAFFGQGTRLTVV.

A single count supports this clone. CDR3 protein: CASSRTPDRTDQPQHF. DNA of the CDR3: TGTGCCAGCAGTCGTACTCCCGACAGGACTGATCAGCCCCAGCATTTT. The rearrangement uses TRBV27 and TRBJ1-5; D perhaps matches TRBD1 (6 bases). V lost 5 bases and J 5 bases, leaving 19 bases between the germline ends. This CDR3 has 16 residues. The germline V gene has CDR1 MNHEY and CDR2 SMNVEV (reference sequence).

This chain joins TRBV3-1 (or the pseudogene TRBV3-2) and TRBJ1-6; 9 bases map to TRBD1. The junction had 5 bases not matched to a gene; V was cut back by 4 bases and J by 10 bases. This CDR3 region has 14 residues. From germline, CDR1 is LGHDT and CDR2 YNNKEL (reference sequence). CDR3 in DNA: TGTGCCAGCAGCCTGACAGGGGGAGAATCACCCCTCCACTTT. It translates to CASSLTGGESPLHF.

This rearrangement joins TRBV5-1 to TRBJ2-3, with 8 positions matching TRBD2. Per germline, CDR1 SGHRS and CDR2 YFSETQ. The J segment lost 2 bases and the V segment lost 0 bases, leaving 8 bases of the junction unmatched. The CDR3 has 17 residues. In nucleotides, the CDR3 is TGCGCCAGCAGCTTGGGTTTGGCGGGAGGCCTCACAGATACGCAGTATTTT. Protein product: CASSLGLAGGLTDTQYF.

The J gene is TRBJ1-5, the V gene TRBV21-1; TRBD1, the table's D call, was not compared with the DNA. TRBV21-1 is tagged as a pseudogene. This CDR3 comprises 17 residues. This CDR3 reads CASSPGTGERGNQPQHF. In DNA, the CDR3 is TGTGCCAGCAGTCCCGGGACAGGGGAGAGGGGCAATCAGCCCCAGCATTTT.

For the CDR3, the DNA is TGTGCCAGCATGCTCACAGGGGTTTCCTACGAGCAGTACTTC. Amino acid sequence: CASMLTGVSYEQYF. The chain couples TRBV2 to TRBJ2-7; 7 positions match TRBD1. Trimming cost V 7 bases and J 1 base; bases outside gene matches: 7. In germline, CDR1 is SNHLY, CDR2 FYNNEI. The length of the CDR3 is 14 residues.

V and J are TRBV11-2 and TRBJ2-5; a weak D match, TRBD1 (5 bases). The germline CDR1 and CDR2 sequences are SGHAT and FQNNGV. Trimming removed 5 bases from V and 5 bases from J, with 6 bases in between. The CDR3 consists of 11 residues. This CDR3 reads CASSAGETQYF. CDR3 bases: TGTGCCAGCAGCGCAGGGGAGACCCAGTACTTC.

The table lists this clone with a few counts. The CDR3 reads CASRYTRDSYEQYF. The DNA of the CDR3 is TGTGCCAGCAGATATACTAGGGACTCCTACGAGCAGTACTTC. The V gene is TRBV27, the J gene TRBJ2-7; weak D call: TRBD2 (5 bases). V lost 6 bases and J lost 0, with 12 bases in between. The CDR3 runs 14 residues. Looked up from germline, CDR1 is MNHEY and CDR2 is SMNVEV (reference sequence).

V is TRBV28 and J is TRBJ2-6, with a weak D call TRBD2 (5 bases). Trimming left V 6 bases short and J 4 bases short, with 13 bases between. CDR1 MDHEN and CDR2 SYDVKM come from the germline V gene. This CDR3 has 15 amino acids. CDR3 sequence: CASSKATGGANVLTF. CDR3 sequence (DNA): TGTGCCAGCAGCAAAGCCACGGGAGGGGCCAACGTCCTGACTTTC.

V is TRBV29-1 and J is TRBJ2-3; weak D call: TRBD1 (7 bases). V was pared by 3 bases and J by 5 bases, with 21 bases between. The V gene's germline CDR1 is SQVTM and CDR2 ANQGSEA. The CDR3 has 16 amino acids. The CDR3 reads CSVDPAGQGGGDTQYF. The CDR3 DNA is TGCAGCGTTGATCCGGCGGGGCAGGGGGGAGGAGATACGCAGTATTTT.

This rearrangement joins TRBV6-2 or TRBV6-3 to TRBJ2-5; TRBD1 matches at 7 bases. V shed 4 bases and J 3 bases; nucleotides not matched to a gene: 8. The CDR3 runs to 15 residues. From germline, CDR1 is MNHEY and CDR2 SVGEGT. This CDR3 reads CASSWYRGRKETQYF. CDR3 nucleotides: TGTGCCAGCAGTTGGTACAGGGGTAGAAAAGAGACCCAGTACTTC.

The gene calls are TRBV18 and TRBJ1-3; D unclear. V was clipped by 2 bases and J by 2 bases, with 13 bases between them. Per germline, CDR1 KGHSH and CDR2 LQKENI. There are 16 residues in the CDR3. This chain's CDR3 is CASSPTGIGTGNTIYF. The CDR3 coding sequence is TGTGCCAGCTCACCAACCGGGATAGGGACTGGAAACACCATATATTTT.